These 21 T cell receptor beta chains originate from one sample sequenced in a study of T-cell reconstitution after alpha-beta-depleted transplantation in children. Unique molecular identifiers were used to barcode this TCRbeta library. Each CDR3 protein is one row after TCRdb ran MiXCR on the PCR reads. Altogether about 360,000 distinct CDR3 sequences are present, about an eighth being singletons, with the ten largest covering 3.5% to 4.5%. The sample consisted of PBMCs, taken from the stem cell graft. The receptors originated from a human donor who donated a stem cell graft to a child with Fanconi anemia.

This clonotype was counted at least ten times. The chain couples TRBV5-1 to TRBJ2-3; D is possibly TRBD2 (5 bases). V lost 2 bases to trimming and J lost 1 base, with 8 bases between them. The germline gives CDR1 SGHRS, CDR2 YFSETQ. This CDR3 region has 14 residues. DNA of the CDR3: TGCGCCAGCAGCTTCGAGAGGGGCACAGATACGCAGTATTTT. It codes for CASSFERGTDTQYF.

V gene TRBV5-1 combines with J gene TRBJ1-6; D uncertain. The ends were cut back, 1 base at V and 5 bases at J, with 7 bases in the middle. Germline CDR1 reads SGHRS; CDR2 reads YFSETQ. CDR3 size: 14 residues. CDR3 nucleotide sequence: TGCGCCAGCAGCTTGCAGGACCATAATTCACCCCTCCACTTT. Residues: CASSLQDHNSPLHF.

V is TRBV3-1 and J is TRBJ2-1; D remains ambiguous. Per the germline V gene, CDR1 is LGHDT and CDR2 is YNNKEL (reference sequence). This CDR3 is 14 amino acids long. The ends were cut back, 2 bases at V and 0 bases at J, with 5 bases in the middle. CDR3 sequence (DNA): TGTGCCAGCAGCCAATTGGGCTCCTACAATGAGCAGTTCTTC. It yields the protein CASSQLGSYNEQFF.

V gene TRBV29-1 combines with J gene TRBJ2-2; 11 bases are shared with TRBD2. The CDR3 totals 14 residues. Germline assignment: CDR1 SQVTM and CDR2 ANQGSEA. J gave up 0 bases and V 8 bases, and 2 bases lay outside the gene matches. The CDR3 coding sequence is TGCAGCACTAGCGGGGGTTCGAACACCGGGGAGCTGTTTTTT. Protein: CSTSGGSNTGELFF.

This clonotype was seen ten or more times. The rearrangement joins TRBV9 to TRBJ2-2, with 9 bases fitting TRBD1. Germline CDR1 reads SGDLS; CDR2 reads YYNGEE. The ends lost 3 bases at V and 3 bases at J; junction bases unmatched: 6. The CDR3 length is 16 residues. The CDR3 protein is CASSGGTGFDTGELFF. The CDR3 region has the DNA TGTGCCAGCAGCGGCGGGACAGGGTTCGACACCGGGGAGCTGTTTTTT.

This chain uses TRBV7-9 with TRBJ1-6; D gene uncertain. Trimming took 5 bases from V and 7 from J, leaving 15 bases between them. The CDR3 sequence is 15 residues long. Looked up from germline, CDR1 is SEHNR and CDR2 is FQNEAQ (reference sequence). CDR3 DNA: TGTGCCAGCAGCCCGGGCCGAGACGAAAATTCACCCCTCCACTTT. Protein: CASSPGRDENSPLHF.

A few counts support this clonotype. The CDR3 sequence: CATAGQAYGYTF. The CDR3 DNA reads TGTGCCACCGCCGGACAGGCCTATGGCTACACCTTC. J is TRBJ1-2 and V is TRBV5-4, with TRBD1 matching 7 bases. V trimming: 9 bases; J trimming: 4 bases; junction bases outside the gene matches: 6. The CDR3 is made up of 12 amino acids. The germline gives CDR1 SGHNT, CDR2 YYREEE (reference sequence). Full variable domain (remainder filled in from reference TRBV5-4 and TRBJ1-2): ETGVTQSPTHLIKTRGQQVTLRCSSQSGHNTVSWYQQALGQGPQFIFQYYREEENGRGNFPPRFSGLQFPNYSSELNVNALELDDSALYLCATAGQAYGYTFGSGTRLTVV.

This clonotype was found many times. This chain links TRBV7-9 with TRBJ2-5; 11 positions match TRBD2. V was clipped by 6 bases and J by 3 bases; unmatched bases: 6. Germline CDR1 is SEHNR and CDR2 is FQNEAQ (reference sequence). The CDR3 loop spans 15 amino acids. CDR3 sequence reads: CASSSGTSGEETQYF. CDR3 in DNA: TGTGCCAGCAGTTCAGGGACTAGCGGTGAAGAGACCCAGTACTTC.

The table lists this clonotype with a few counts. The CDR3, as DNA: TGTGCCAGTAGTATAAGGGGTGAGGTCGCTGAAGCTTTCTTT. As protein: CASSIRGEVAEAFF. The chain links TRBV19 to TRBJ1-1, with D perhaps TRBD1 (5 bases). The CDR3 spans 14 residues. Deletions cut 2 bases from V and 6 bases from J, with 13 bases between. Per the germline V gene, CDR1 is LNHDA and CDR2 is SQIVND (reference sequence). Full variable domain (remainder filled in from reference TRBV19 and TRBJ1-1): DGGITQSPKYLFRKEGQNVTLSCEQNLNHDAMYWYRQDPGQGLRLIYYSQIVNDFQKGDIAEGYSVSREKKESFPLTVTSAQKNPTAFYLCASSIRGEVAEAFFGQGTRLTVV.

The CDR3 nucleotides are TGCAGCGTTGACGCTGCTGGGTGGGGAGAGACCCAGTACTTC. Its protein is CSVDAAGWGETQYF. V is TRBV29-1 and J is TRBJ2-5; D remains unclear. This CDR3 is built from 14 residues. CDR1 is SQVTM, CDR2 ANQGSEA, per germline. Trimming cost V 3 bases and J 4 bases, with 15 bases left between them.

The chain's CDR3 is CASSSSGTGTEAFF. The CDR3 coding sequence is TGTGCCAGCAGCTCGTCCGGGACAGGGACTGAAGCTTTCTTT. The V and J genes are TRBV5-4 and TRBJ1-1; 9 nucleotides agree with TRBD1. J was trimmed by 5 bases and V by 3 bases; bases with no gene match: 5. The CDR3 has 14 amino acids. The germline V gene has CDR1 SGHNT and CDR2 YYREEE (reference sequence).

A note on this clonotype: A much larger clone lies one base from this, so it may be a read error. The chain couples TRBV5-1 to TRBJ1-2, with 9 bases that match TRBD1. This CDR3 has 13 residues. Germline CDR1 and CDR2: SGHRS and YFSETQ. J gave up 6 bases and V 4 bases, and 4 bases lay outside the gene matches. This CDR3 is CASSPGTGNGYTF. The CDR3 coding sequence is TGCGCCAGCAGCCCCGGGACAGGGAATGGCTACACCTTC.

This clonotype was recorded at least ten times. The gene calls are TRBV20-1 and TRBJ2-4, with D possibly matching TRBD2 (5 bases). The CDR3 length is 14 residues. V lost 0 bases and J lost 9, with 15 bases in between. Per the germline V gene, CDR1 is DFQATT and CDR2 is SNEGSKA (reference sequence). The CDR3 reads CSAREVARAGIQYF. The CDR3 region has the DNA TGCAGTGCTAGAGAGGTAGCGAGGGCCGGCATTCAGTACTTC.

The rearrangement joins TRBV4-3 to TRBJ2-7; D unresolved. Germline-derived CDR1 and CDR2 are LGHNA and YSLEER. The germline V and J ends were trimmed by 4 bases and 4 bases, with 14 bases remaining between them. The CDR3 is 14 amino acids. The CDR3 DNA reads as TGCGCCAGCAGCCCCTCCCGAATTGTTTACGAGCAGTACTTC. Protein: CASSPSRIVYEQYF.

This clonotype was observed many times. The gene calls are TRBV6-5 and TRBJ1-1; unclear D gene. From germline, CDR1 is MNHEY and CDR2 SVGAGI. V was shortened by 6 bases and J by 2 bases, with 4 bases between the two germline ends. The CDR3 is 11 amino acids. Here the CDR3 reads CASRKNTEAFF. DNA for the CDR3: TGTGCCAGCAGGAAAAACACTGAAGCTTTCTTT.

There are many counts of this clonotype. The CDR3 nucleotides read TGTGCCAGCAGCATCTACTCCGCAAATGAGCAGTTCTTC. Its protein product is CASSIYSANEQFF. The rearrangement links TRBV7-2 to TRBJ2-1; the D is unclear. The CDR3 consists of 13 residues. In germline, CDR1 is SGHTA, CDR2 FQGNSA. Trimming took off 5 bases at V and 7 bases at J, with 12 bases between the two ends. The full variable domain, its missing parts supplied by reference TRBV7-2 and TRBJ2-1, is GAGVSQSPSNKVTEKGKDVELRCDPISGHTALYWYRQSLGQGLEFLIYFQGNSAPDKSGLPSDRFSAERTGGSVSTLTIQRTQQEDSAVYLCASSIYSANEQFFGPGTRLTVL.

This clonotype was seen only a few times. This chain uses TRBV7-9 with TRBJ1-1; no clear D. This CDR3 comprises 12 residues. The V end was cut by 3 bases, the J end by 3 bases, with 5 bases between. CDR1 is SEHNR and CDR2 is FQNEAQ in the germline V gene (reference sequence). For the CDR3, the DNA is TGTGCCAGCAGCTTTTCAGACACTGAAGCTTTCTTT. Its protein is CASSFSDTEAFF.

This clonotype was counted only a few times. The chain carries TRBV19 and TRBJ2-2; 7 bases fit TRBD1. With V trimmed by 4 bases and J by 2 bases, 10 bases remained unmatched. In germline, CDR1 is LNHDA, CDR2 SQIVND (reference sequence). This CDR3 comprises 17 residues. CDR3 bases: TGTGCCAGTAGTACGGGACAGATCTCGATTAACACCGGGGAGCTGTTTTTT. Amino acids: CASSTGQISINTGELFF.

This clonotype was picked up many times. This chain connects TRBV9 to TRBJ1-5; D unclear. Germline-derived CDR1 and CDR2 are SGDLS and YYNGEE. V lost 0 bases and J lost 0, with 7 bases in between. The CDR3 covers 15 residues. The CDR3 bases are TGTGCCAGCAGCGTAGGCCCAGTTAGCAATCAGCCCCAGCATTTT. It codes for CASSVGPVSNQPQHF.

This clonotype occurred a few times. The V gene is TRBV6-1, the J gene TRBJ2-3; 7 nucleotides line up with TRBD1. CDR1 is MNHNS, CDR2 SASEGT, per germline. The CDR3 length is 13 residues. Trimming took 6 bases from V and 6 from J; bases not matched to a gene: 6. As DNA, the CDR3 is TGTGCCAGCAGACAGGGGTCTGAGGATACGCAGTATTTT. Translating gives CASRQGSEDTQYF.

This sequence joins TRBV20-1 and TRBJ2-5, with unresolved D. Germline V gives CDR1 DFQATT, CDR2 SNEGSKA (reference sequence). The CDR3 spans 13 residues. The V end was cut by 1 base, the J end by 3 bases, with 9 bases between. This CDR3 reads CSARANWEETQYF. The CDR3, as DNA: TGCAGTGCTAGAGCAAACTGGGAAGAGACCCAGTACTTC.